This is a list of T cell receptor beta chains from one sample in a study of T cells after yellow fever vaccination. TCRdb redid the calling of the 5' RACE reads with MiXCR, one entry per CDR3 protein. The sample yields fewer than 650,000 distinct CDR3 sequences, 21% seen once. The material sequenced was PBMCs, taken approximately 20 days after the first yellow fever vaccination. Receptor source: a man aged 18 to 29 who received the YFV17D yellow fever vaccine. The CDR3 runs from the conserved cysteine through the conserved F or W. A D gene is named only where the DNA matches it firmly. A clone size is listed for some rows: how often the clone was seen (once, few, many), or a class if it is expanded.

- | 15 | TRBJ1-5 | - | TRBV19 | CASSIRQSFNQPQHF | TGTGCCAGTAGTATCCGACAGAGCTTCAATCAGCCCCAGCATTTT
TRBD1 | 16 | TRBJ1-1 | - | TRBV10-3 | CAISVRQGMMNTEAFF | TGTGCCATCAGTGTAAGACAGGGGATGATGAACACTGAAGCTTTCTTT
- | 15 | TRBJ2-4 | few | TRBV12-3/TRBV12-4 | CASSFIGGAKNIQSF | TGTGCCAGCAGTTTCATCGGGGGAGCCAAAAACATTCAGTCCTTC
TRBD2 | 16 | TRBJ2-3 | few | TRBV7-2 | CASSFYLAGSTDTQYF | TGTGCCAGCAGCTTCTATCTAGCGGGGAGCACAGATACGCAGTATTTT
- | 15 | TRBJ1-4 | - | TRBV5-4 | CASSLGDPTNEKLFF | TGTGCCAGCAGCTTGGGAGACCCAACTAATGAAAAACTGTTTTTT
TRBD1 | 13 | TRBJ1-1 | few | TRBV3-1 | CASSQIRDSEAFF | TGTGCCAGCAGCCAAATCCGGGACAGTGAAGCTTTCTTT
- | 16 | TRBJ1-4 | - | TRBV5-1 | CASSLRRGTTNEKLFF | TGCGCCAGCAGCTTGCGTCGGGGGACAACTAATGAAAAACTGTTTTTT
- | 12 | TRBJ2-1 | few | TRBV12-3/TRBV12-4 | CASRETYNEQFF | TGTGCCAGCAGGGAAACCTACAATGAGCAGTTCTTC
- | 15 | TRBJ1-6 | - | TRBV5-1 | CASSFTSSYNSPLHF | TGCGCCAGCAGCTTCACCAGCTCCTATAATTCACCCCTCCACTTT
- | 15 | TRBJ1-2 | - | TRBV5-5 | CASSLVRPGNYGYTF | TGTGCCAGCAGCTTGGTACGGCCCGGAAACTATGGCTACACCTTC
- | 13 | TRBJ2-5 | - | TRBV4-1 | CASSQESKETQYF | TGCGCCAGCAGCCAAGAGAGTAAAGAGACCCAGTACTTC
- | 14 | TRBJ2-5 | - | TRBV12-3/TRBV12-4 | CASRTGLLRGDQYF | TGTGCCAGCAGAACGGGACTGCTGAGGGGGGACCAGTACTTC
- | 14 | TRBJ2-1 | few | TRBV3-1 | CASSQDQEKNEQFF | TGTGCCAGCAGCCAAGATCAGGAAAAAAATGAGCAGTTCTTC
TRBD2 | 14 | TRBJ2-5 | - | TRBV2 | CASSAASGEETQYF | TGTGCCAGCAGTGCAGCTAGCGGGGAAGAGACCCAGTACTTC
- | 14 | TRBJ2-1 | - | TRBV7-2 | CASTQNPSSNEQFF | TGTGCCAGCACCCAGAACCCCTCTTCCAATGAGCAGTTCTTC
- | 18 | TRBJ2-7 | few | TRBV11-2 | CASSFSSPGGFISYEQYF | TGTGCCAGCAGCTTTAGTTCTCCAGGGGGGTTTATCTCCTACGAGCAGTACTTC
TRBD1 | 17 | TRBJ2-3 | few | TRBV12-3/TRBV12-4 | CASSLAGDRGIRNTQYF | TGTGCCAGCAGTTTAGCTGGGGACAGGGGGATCCGAAATACGCAGTATTTT
TRBD2 | 17 | TRBJ2-5 | - | TRBV4-2 | CASSQDYGLAGQETQYF | TGTGCCAGCAGCCAAGATTACGGACTAGCGGGACAAGAGACCCAGTACTTC
- | 15 | TRBJ2-1 | - | TRBV12-1 | CASSFERGAANEQFF | TGTGCCAGCAGCTTTGAACGGGGGGCCGCCAATGAGCAGTTCTTC
- | 19 | TRBJ2-3 | few | TRBV5-1 | CASSLESGAGFSSTDTQYF | TGCGCCAGCAGCTTGGAATCTGGGGCCGGATTCTCTAGCACAGATACGCAGTATTTT
- | 13 | TRBJ2-7 | few | TRBV4-1 | CASSHMQGYEQYF | TGCGCCAGCAGCCACATGCAGGGCTACGAGCAGTACTTC
- | 14 | TRBJ1-2 | - | TRBV5-4 | CASSAGTPNYGYTF | TGTGCCAGCAGCGCGGGAACACCTAACTATGGCTACACCTTC
- | 15 | TRBJ2-3 | few | TRBV7-9 | CASRKPPGSTDTQYF | TGTGCCAGCAGGAAACCTCCGGGGAGCACAGATACGCAGTATTTT
TRBD1 | 12 | TRBJ2-7 | few | TRBV10-3 | CAISERDSEQYF | TGTGCCATCAGTGAGAGGGACAGCGAGCAGTACTTC
- | 14 | TRBJ2-5 | few | TRBV12-3/TRBV12-4 | CASSATLWQETQYF | TGTGCCAGCAGTGCCACGCTTTGGCAAGAGACCCAGTACTTC
- | 14 | TRBJ2-1 | - | TRBV11-2 | CASSLDTSLNEQFF | TGTGCCAGCAGCTTAGATACTAGCCTCAATGAGCAGTTCTTC
- | 12 | TRBJ2-2 | - | TRBV5-6 | CASSKRPGELFF | TGTGCCAGCAGTAAACGTCCCGGGGAGCTGTTTTTT
TRBD2 | 15 | TRBJ2-1 | few | TRBV28 | CASSPGGGGAREQFF | TGTGCCAGCAGTCCCGGGGGCGGGGGGGCCCGGGAGCAGTTCTTC
- | 12 | TRBJ2-5 | few | TRBV11-2 | CASSRQVGTQYF | TGTGCCAGCAGCCGACAGGTTGGGACCCAGTACTTC
- | 19 | TRBJ1-6 | - | TRBV13 | CASSPRQSLVGFNNSPLHF | TGTGCCAGCAGCCCACGACAGAGCCTAGTAGGGTTCAATAATTCACCCCTCCACTTT
- | 16 | TRBJ1-2 | few | TRBV18 | CASSPLGGQVAYGYTF | TGTGCCAGCTCACCACTCGGGGGGCAGGTGGCGTATGGCTACACCTTC
- | 14 | TRBJ2-7 | - | TRBV7-9 | CASSLGRGYYEQYF | TGTGCCAGCAGCTTAGGCCGGGGTTACTACGAGCAGTACTTC
- | 13 | TRBJ1-4 | few | TRBV24-1 | CAAQRDTGEKLFF | TGTGCCGCTCAACGGGATACGGGTGAAAAACTGTTTTTT
- | 13 | TRBJ2-3 | - | TRBV5-1 | CASSVDPSDTQYF | TGCGCCAGCAGCGTGGACCCCTCAGATACGCAGTATTTT
TRBD1 | 14 | TRBJ1-5 | few | TRBV20-1 | CSMSGTGGNQPQHF | TGCAGTATGTCCGGGACAGGGGGGAATCAGCCCCAGCATTTT
- | 16 | TRBJ1-6 | few | TRBV5-1 | CASSSQGPGYNSPLHF | TGCGCCAGCAGCTCACAGGGCCCGGGATATAATTCACCCCTCCACTTT
TRBD1 | 14 | TRBJ1-2 | few | TRBV20-1 | CSARSLDRGYGYTF | TGCAGTGCTAGGAGTCTGGACAGGGGCTATGGCTACACCTTC
- | 15 | TRBJ1-6 | - | TRBV27 | CASTLGGPLSSPLHF | TGTGCCAGCACCCTAGGGGGGCCGCTGTCCTCACCCCTCCACTTT
TRBD2 | 16 | TRBJ2-1 | - | TRBV7-6 | CASSLAGAGGPDEQFF | TGTGCCAGCAGCTTAGCGGGGGCGGGGGGGCCCGATGAGCAGTTCTTC
- | 11 | TRBJ1-1 | - | TRBV20-1 | CSRGILNEAFF | TGTAGTAGGGGGATACTAAATGAAGCTTTCTTT
- | 15 | TRBJ2-5 | - | TRBV6-2/TRBV6-3 | CASSYVDSLKETQYF | TGTGCCAGCAGTTACGTGGACAGTCTCAAGGAGACCCAGTACTTC